This TCR beta chain was sequenced in a study of neurological immune-mediated disorders (dated 2019 in TCRdb). Concerning the study at large: Among the approximately 34 multiple sclerosis patients, relapsing-remitting MS accounted for approximately 31 and secondary progressive MS accounted for 3. Peripheral blood TCR-beta repertoires from HTLV-I-associated myelopathy (HAM/TSP) patients, multiple sclerosis patients and healthy controls were compared by UMI-based sequencing. The approximately 110 TCR-beta libraries included longitudinal samples, technical triplicates and paired sorted CD4+ and CD8+ T-cell subsets alongside PBMC samples. The cohort comprised roughly 70 subjects: roughly 15 HAM/TSP patients, approximately 34 multiple sclerosis patients and 20 healthy controls. Study-wide findings and limitations: Expanded clones from different subjects shared no identical CDR3 amino acid sequences, which suggests that TCR-beta repertoires were private in all groups. TCR clonal expansion was greatest in HAM/TSP patients and smallest in MS patients, who ranked below even healthy controls. Phylogenetic analysis grouped repertoires from 18 of 34 MS patients into a cluster of related CDR3 sequences, suggesting a possible repertoire-level signature. No clinical or MRI features were associated with the MS cluster, and the authors said that larger cohorts are needed.

Unsorted PBMC libraries were generated from 2 million PBMCs stored in RNAlater at -80 °C until RNA extraction. The multiple sclerosis patients were enrolled in a US clinical protocol that evaluated disease progression with magnetic resonance imaging. Peripheral blood was subjected to Ficoll-Hypaque density gradient centrifugation to isolate PBMCs, which were then cryopreserved in liquid nitrogen. Counted from cysteine to phenylalanine, this CDR3 has 16 amino acids. Only the CDR3 DNA stays, 48 bases, in frame from base 1. CDR1 and CDR2 were assigned from the germline V gene as WSHSY and SAAADI. For this chain, trimming is 2 bases at the V end and 2 bases at the J end, and the number of junction bases without a gene match is 6. cDNA was synthesized by template-switch 5'RACE using a primer with a 10-nucleotide random unique molecular identifier that tagged each TCR transcript. Each sequencing run produced over 170 million TCR-beta sequences covering 15-18 subjects. The RNeasy kit was used for extraction of total RNA. The KAPA Real-time Library Amplification kit was used to amplify TCR-beta VDJ regions with primers for the TCR constant region and the 5'RACE anchor. A first PCR added sample indexes and Illumina adaptors, after which a second PCR increased the library yield. After purification with Ampure beads, the TCR product of roughly 650 bp was size-selected on a 2% E-gel SizeSelection system. Before pooling, library quality was assessed on a Bioanalyzer, concentration was determined with Qubit, and library quantification was performed with the Kapa Library Quantification kit. An Illumina HiSeq 2500 sequenced the libraries paired-end 2 x 150 bp. To increase sequence diversity, roughly 24-30% phiX was spiked into each library pool. Per the authors' processing: Quality-filtered reads were processed with the UMI-based MiGEC pipeline, which removed over 75% of raw TCR sequences during error correction. IMGT germline references were used for alignment of VDJ genes, and clonotypes were defined by a unique CDR3 amino acid sequence together with V-J genes. Clonal expansion, Shannon diversity and CDR3 relatedness were evaluated with VDJtools (CalcPairwiseDistances, ClusterSamples), while phylogenetic trees were built in CLCbio workbench. Using coefficient-of-variation modelling across technical triplicates, the study counted a clone as expanded if it had at least 8 unique UMIs. The raw public reads went through TCRdb reprocessing: fastp at Q25, MiXCR clone calling, in-frame beta chains kept. Rows are combined by CDR3 protein, so each entry shows the most common genes and DNA. The V and J calls reflect TCRdb's pipeline rather than the authors' work. The sample includes over 25,000 distinct CDR3 sequences, with over 1.2% observed a single time. The ten biggest clones cover about 9% of the sample.

This clonotype was counted many times. What this receptor recognizes is not known. No base quality values were provided; no much bigger clone lies one nucleotide off. The TCR comes from a woman in her thirties with multiple sclerosis. Sequenced input: PBMCs. The chain is assembled from TRBV10-2 and TRBJ2-7, with 10 central nucleotides matching TRBD1. The DNA is as follows: TGCGCCAGCAGTGAGGAGGAGGGACAGGGGCCCTACGAGCAGTACTTC. Translated, this is CASSEEEGQGPYEQYF.